This T cell receptor beta chain originates from a study of early stage breast cancer tumors. CDR3 size: 16 residues. The germline V gene encodes CDR1 SQVTM and CDR2 ANQGSEA. Germline trimming cut 7 bases from V and 0 bases from J; bases unmatched to any gene: 9. The table came from immunoSEQ multiplex PCR; TCRdb's copy has only in-frame clones and leaves some out. The sample lists approximately 70,000 clones; 75% to 90% were seen once. V is TRBV29-1 and J is TRBJ1-1, with 12 nucleotides matching TRBD1. This clonotype was sampled from a person aged 35-55 years with breast cancer. Sequenced input: blood. The CDR3 bases are TGCAGCGCCCAGGGGACAGGGGGCCTTCTGAACACTGAAGCTTTCTTT. It codes for CSAQGTGGLLNTEAFF.